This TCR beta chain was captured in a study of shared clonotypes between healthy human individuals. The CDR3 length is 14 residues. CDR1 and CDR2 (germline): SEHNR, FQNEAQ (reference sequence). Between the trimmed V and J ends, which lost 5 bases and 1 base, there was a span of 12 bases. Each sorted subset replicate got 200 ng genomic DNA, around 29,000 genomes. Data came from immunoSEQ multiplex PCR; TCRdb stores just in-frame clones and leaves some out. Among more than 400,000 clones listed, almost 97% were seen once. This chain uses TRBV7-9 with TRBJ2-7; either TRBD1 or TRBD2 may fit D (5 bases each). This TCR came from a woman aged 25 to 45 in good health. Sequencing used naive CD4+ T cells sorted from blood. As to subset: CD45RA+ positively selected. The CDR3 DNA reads TGTGCCAGCAGCCAAGGGACCCTATCCTACGAGCAGTACTTC. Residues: CASSQGTLSYEQYF.